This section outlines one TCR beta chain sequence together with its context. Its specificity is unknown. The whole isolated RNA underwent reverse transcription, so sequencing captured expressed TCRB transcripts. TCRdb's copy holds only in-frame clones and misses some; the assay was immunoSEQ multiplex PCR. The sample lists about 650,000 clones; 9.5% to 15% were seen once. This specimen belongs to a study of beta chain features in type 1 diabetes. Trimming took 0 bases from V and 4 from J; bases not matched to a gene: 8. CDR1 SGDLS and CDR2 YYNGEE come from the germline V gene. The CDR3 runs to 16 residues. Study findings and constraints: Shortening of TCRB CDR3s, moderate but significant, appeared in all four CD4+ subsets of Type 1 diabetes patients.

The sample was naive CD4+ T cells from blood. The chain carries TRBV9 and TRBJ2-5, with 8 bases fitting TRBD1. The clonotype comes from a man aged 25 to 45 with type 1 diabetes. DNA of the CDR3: TGTGCCAGCAGCGTAGCAGGGGGCGTCGTTGGAGAGACCCAGTACTTC. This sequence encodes CASSVAGGVVGETQYF.